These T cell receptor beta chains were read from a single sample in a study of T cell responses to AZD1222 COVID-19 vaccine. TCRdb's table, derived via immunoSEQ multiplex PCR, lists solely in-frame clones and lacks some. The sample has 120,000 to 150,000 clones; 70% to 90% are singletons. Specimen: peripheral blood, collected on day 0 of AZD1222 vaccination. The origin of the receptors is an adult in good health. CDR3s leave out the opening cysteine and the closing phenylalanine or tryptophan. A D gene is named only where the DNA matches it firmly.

CDR3aa: ASSLTGGANYGYT
d_gene: TRBD1
j_gene: TRBJ1-2
v_gene: TRBV5-1

CDR3aa: ASGRPTYEQY
d_gene: -
j_gene: TRBJ2-7
v_gene: TRBV6-2/TRBV6-3

CDR3aa: ASSFSTYNEQF
d_gene: -
j_gene: TRBJ2-1
v_gene: TRBV11-2

CDR3aa: ASSFGRNTEAF
d_gene: -
j_gene: TRBJ1-1
v_gene: TRBV12-3/TRBV12-4

CDR3aa: ASSDSRLAGGNEQF
d_gene: TRBD2
j_gene: TRBJ2-1
v_gene: TRBV6-4

CDR3aa: ASSLQGARTGELF
d_gene: TRBD1
j_gene: TRBJ2-2
v_gene: TRBV5-1

CDR3aa: SVEIRGTGAMNTEAF
d_gene: TRBD1
j_gene: TRBJ1-1
v_gene: TRBV29-1

CDR3aa: ASSLGGASTDTQY
d_gene: -
j_gene: TRBJ2-3
v_gene: TRBV19

CDR3aa: ASSSTRGTEAF
d_gene: -
j_gene: TRBJ1-1
v_gene: TRBV27

CDR3aa: ASSLSREAGYEQY
d_gene: TRBD2
j_gene: TRBJ2-7
v_gene: TRBV13

CDR3aa: AWSVVGGRAWTGELF
d_gene: TRBD2
j_gene: TRBJ2-2
v_gene: TRBV30

CDR3aa: ASSQKLGADTQY
d_gene: -
j_gene: TRBJ2-3
v_gene: TRBV11-3

CDR3aa: ASRIRAGLPGT
d_gene: -
j_gene: TRBJ1-2
v_gene: TRBV6-5

CDR3aa: ATLDRYGYT
d_gene: -
j_gene: TRBJ1-2
v_gene: TRBV24-1

CDR3aa: ASSFLGPNSPLH
d_gene: -
j_gene: TRBJ1-6
v_gene: TRBV7-2

CDR3aa: ASSQGLAATDTQY
d_gene: TRBD2
j_gene: TRBJ2-3
v_gene: TRBV14

CDR3aa: ASSIGLIYEQY
d_gene: -
j_gene: TRBJ2-7
v_gene: TRBV19

CDR3aa: ASRNQDRGGSYEQY
d_gene: TRBD1
j_gene: TRBJ2-7
v_gene: TRBV19

CDR3aa: ASANRGWEYEQY
d_gene: -
j_gene: TRBJ2-7
v_gene: TRBV21-1

CDR3aa: AINPGKSGYT
d_gene: -
j_gene: TRBJ1-2
v_gene: TRBV28

CDR3aa: ASRLSRGEKLF
d_gene: -
j_gene: TRBJ1-4
v_gene: TRBV6-5

CDR3aa: ASSPERGGGQPQH
d_gene: -
j_gene: TRBJ1-5
v_gene: TRBV7-2

CDR3aa: ASSQEWGARGRLVAGELF
d_gene: TRBD1
j_gene: TRBJ2-2
v_gene: TRBV4-3

CDR3aa: ASRGDRGRDGYT
d_gene: TRBD1
j_gene: TRBJ1-2
v_gene: TRBV6-5

CDR3aa: ASSYLDRASGYT
d_gene: TRBD1
j_gene: TRBJ1-2
v_gene: TRBV6-5

CDR3aa: ASSQWGLAGAGVDEQF
d_gene: TRBD2
j_gene: TRBJ2-1
v_gene: TRBV4-3

CDR3aa: ASSPSGAQPQH
d_gene: -
j_gene: TRBJ1-5
v_gene: TRBV18

CDR3aa: ASSQEWRGRPAYEQY
d_gene: -
j_gene: TRBJ2-7
v_gene: TRBV4-3

CDR3aa: ASSIPRSKGLAPSDRNYEQY
d_gene: TRBD2
j_gene: TRBJ2-7
v_gene: TRBV19

CDR3aa: SADVDTIY
d_gene: -
j_gene: TRBJ1-3
v_gene: TRBV20-1

CDR3aa: ASRSTTSGAYNEQF
d_gene: TRBD2
j_gene: TRBJ2-1
v_gene: TRBV27

CDR3aa: ASGVQARNTEAF
d_gene: -
j_gene: TRBJ1-1
v_gene: TRBV10-1

CDR3aa: ASSPGGPWTQY
d_gene: -
j_gene: TRBJ2-5
v_gene: TRBV11-3

CDR3aa: ASSARQGGSTEAF
d_gene: TRBD1
j_gene: TRBJ1-1
v_gene: TRBV9

CDR3aa: ASSLGVGPGYEQY
d_gene: -
j_gene: TRBJ2-7
v_gene: TRBV7-2

CDR3aa: ATLTGIYGYT
d_gene: TRBD1
j_gene: TRBJ1-2
v_gene: TRBV12-3/TRBV12-4

CDR3aa: ASSVGLRGFSGVNNEQF
d_gene: -
j_gene: TRBJ2-1
v_gene: TRBV9

CDR3aa: ASSTRTSGYQETQY
d_gene: TRBD2
j_gene: TRBJ2-5
v_gene: TRBV19

CDR3aa: ASSLSGGDGQPQH
d_gene: -
j_gene: TRBJ1-5
v_gene: TRBV25-1

CDR3aa: ASSLSQGSGYT
d_gene: TRBD1
j_gene: TRBJ1-2
v_gene: TRBV12-3/TRBV12-4